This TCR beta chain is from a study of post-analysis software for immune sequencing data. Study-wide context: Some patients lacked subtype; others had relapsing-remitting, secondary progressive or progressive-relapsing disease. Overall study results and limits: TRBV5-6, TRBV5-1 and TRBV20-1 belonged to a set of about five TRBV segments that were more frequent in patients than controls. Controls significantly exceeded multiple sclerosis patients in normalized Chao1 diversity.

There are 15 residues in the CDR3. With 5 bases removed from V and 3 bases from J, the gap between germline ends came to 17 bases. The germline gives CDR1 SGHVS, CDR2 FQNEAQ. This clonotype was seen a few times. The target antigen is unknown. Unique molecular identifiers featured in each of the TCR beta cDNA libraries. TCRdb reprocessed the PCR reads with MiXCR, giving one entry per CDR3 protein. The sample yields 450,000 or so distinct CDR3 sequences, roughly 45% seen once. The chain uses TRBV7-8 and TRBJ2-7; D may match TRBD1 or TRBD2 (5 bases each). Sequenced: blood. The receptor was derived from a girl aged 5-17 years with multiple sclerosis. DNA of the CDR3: TGTGCCAGCAGCCCGCGGAGAGGGGTCGGCTACGAGCAGTACTTC. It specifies CASSPRRGVGYEQYF. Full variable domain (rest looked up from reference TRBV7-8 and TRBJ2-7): GAGVSQSPRYKVAKRGQDVALRCDPISGHVSLFWYQQALGQGPEFLTYFQNEAQLDKSGLPSDRFFAERPEGSVSTLKIQRTQQEDSAVYLCASSPRRGVGYEQYFGPGTRLTVT.